This TCR beta chain was identified during a study of blood T cell repertoires in COVID-19. About the research overall: Acute-phase and convalescent COVID-19 samples originated in the United States, Italy and Spain. T cells, B-cell-depleted T cells, or PBMCs supplied cDNA or gDNA.

Original processing methods: Quantification of nucleated cells was approximated via reference gene primer amplification. Sequencing used immunoSEQ multiplex PCR; TCRdb keeps in-frame clones, though not all of them. The V and J calls and clone size come from that table; D and trimming were worked out from the DNA. This table has about 160,000 clones, about 93% appearing once. The specimen sequenced was peripheral blood. The TCR was taken from a woman in her forties or fifties with acute or convalescent COVID-19.

In nucleotides, the CDR3 is TGTGCCAGCAGCATTAGACCGGGACAGGCAGCCTACGAGCAGTACTTC. Its protein is CASSIRPGQAAYEQYF. The V call is TRBV5-4, the J call TRBJ2-7; 8 bases are a match to TRBD1. The V and J ends lost 4 bases and 2 bases, in that order; junction bases with no gene match: 11. This CDR3 has 16 amino acids. Germline CDR1 is SGHNT and CDR2 is YYREEE (reference sequence). The full variable domain, with the rest looked up from reference TRBV5-4 and TRBJ2-7, is ETGVTQSPTHLIKTRGQQVTLRCSSQSGHNTVSWYQQALGQGPQFIFQYYREEENGRGNFPPRFSGLQFPNYSSELNVNALELDDSALYLCASSIRPGQAAYEQYFGPGTRLTVT.